These 5 T cell receptor beta chains share one sample of origin, sequenced in a study of T cell responses to AZD1222 COVID-19 vaccine. Method: immunoSEQ multiplex PCR; TCRdb's copy keeps in-frame clones and lacks some. The data show 140,000 to 150,000 clones, 80% to 95% seen once. This specimen was peripheral blood, taken 28 days after the second AZD1222 dose. Receptor source: an adult who received the AZD1222 COVID-19 vaccine.

A word on this clone: This sample includes further DNA sequences coding for the same CDR3. J is TRBJ1-2 and V is TRBV7-9; D call uncertain. The CDR3 is made up of 16 amino acids. The V gene lost 1 base and the J gene lost 4 bases, with 16 bases spanning the gap. The germline V gene has CDR1 SEHNR and CDR2 FQNEAQ (reference sequence). CDR3 amino acids: CASSLGGTGPLYGYTF. CDR3 in DNA: TGTGCCAGCAGCTTAGGAGGTACGGGCCCGCTCTATGGCTACACCTTC. Full variable domain (remainder filled in from reference TRBV7-9 and TRBJ1-2): DTGVSQNPRHKITKRGQNVTFRCDPISEHNRLYWYRQTLGQGPEFLTYFQNEAQLEKSRLLSDRFSAERPKGSFSTLEIQRTEQGDSAMYLCASSLGGTGPLYGYTFGSGTRLTVV.

The chain employs TRBV24-1 and TRBJ2-2; D gene ambiguous. Germline CDR1 reads KGHDR; CDR2 reads SFDVKD. V lost 5 bases to trimming and J lost 0 bases, with 6 bases between them. The CDR3 sequence is 14 residues long. This CDR3 reads CATSAPANTGELFF. DNA of the CDR3: TGTGCCACCAGTGCCCCGGCGAACACCGGGGAGCTGTTTTTT.

The V call is TRBV18, the J call TRBJ1-3, with 7 bases fitting TRBD1. CDR3 length: 15 residues. The J segment lost 2 bases and the V segment lost 5 bases, leaving 6 bases of the junction unmatched. From germline, CDR1 is KGHSH and CDR2 LQKENI. In nucleotides, the CDR3 is TGTGCCAGCTCAGCCACAGGGGACCCTGGAAACACCATATATTTT. Translated: CASSATGDPGNTIYF.

The V and J genes are TRBV13 and TRBJ1-1; no firm D call. The germline V gene encodes CDR1 PRHDT and CDR2 FYEKMQ (reference sequence). This CDR3 has 13 amino acids. V lost 6 bases to trimming and J lost 6 bases, with 14 bases between them. CDR3 in amino acids: CASSIGVGPEAFF. CDR3 nucleotides: TGTGCCAGCAGTATAGGAGTGGGTCCTGAAGCTTTCTTT.

J is TRBJ1-3 and V is TRBV11-2, with D uncertain. Trimming shortened V by 0 bases and J by 5 bases, and 2 bases separated the two germline ends. CDR1 and CDR2 (germline): SGHAT, FQNNGV. CDR3 length equals 12 residues. CDR3 amino acids: CASSLDRNTIYF. For the CDR3, the DNA is TGTGCCAGCAGCTTAGATCGAAACACCATATATTTT.